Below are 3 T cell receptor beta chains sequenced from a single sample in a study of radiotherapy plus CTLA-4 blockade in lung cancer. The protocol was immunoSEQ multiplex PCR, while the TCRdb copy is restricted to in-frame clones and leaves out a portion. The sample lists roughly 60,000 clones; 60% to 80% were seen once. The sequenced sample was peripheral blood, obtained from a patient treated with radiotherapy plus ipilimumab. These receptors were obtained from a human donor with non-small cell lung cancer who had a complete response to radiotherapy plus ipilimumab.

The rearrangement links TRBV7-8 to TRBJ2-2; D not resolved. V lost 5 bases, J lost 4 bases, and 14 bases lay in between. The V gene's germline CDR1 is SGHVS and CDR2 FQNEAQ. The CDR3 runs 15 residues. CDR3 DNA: TGTGCCAGCAGCGATAAAATAGATGTCACCGGGGAGCTGTTTTTT. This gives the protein CASSDKIDVTGELFF.

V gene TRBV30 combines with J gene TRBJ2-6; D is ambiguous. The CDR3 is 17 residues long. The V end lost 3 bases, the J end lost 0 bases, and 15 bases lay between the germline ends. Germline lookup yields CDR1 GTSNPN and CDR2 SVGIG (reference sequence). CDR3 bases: TGTGCCTGGAGCCTAAGCTATAGCAGCTCTGGGGCCAACGTCCTGACTTTC. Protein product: CAWSLSYSSSGANVLTF.

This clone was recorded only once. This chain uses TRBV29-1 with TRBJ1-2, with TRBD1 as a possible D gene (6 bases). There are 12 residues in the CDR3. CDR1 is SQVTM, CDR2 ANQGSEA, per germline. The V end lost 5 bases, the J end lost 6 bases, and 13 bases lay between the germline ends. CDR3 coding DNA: TGCAGCGTTCGGACAGCTCAGGATGGCTACACCTTC. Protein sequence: CSVRTAQDGYTF.